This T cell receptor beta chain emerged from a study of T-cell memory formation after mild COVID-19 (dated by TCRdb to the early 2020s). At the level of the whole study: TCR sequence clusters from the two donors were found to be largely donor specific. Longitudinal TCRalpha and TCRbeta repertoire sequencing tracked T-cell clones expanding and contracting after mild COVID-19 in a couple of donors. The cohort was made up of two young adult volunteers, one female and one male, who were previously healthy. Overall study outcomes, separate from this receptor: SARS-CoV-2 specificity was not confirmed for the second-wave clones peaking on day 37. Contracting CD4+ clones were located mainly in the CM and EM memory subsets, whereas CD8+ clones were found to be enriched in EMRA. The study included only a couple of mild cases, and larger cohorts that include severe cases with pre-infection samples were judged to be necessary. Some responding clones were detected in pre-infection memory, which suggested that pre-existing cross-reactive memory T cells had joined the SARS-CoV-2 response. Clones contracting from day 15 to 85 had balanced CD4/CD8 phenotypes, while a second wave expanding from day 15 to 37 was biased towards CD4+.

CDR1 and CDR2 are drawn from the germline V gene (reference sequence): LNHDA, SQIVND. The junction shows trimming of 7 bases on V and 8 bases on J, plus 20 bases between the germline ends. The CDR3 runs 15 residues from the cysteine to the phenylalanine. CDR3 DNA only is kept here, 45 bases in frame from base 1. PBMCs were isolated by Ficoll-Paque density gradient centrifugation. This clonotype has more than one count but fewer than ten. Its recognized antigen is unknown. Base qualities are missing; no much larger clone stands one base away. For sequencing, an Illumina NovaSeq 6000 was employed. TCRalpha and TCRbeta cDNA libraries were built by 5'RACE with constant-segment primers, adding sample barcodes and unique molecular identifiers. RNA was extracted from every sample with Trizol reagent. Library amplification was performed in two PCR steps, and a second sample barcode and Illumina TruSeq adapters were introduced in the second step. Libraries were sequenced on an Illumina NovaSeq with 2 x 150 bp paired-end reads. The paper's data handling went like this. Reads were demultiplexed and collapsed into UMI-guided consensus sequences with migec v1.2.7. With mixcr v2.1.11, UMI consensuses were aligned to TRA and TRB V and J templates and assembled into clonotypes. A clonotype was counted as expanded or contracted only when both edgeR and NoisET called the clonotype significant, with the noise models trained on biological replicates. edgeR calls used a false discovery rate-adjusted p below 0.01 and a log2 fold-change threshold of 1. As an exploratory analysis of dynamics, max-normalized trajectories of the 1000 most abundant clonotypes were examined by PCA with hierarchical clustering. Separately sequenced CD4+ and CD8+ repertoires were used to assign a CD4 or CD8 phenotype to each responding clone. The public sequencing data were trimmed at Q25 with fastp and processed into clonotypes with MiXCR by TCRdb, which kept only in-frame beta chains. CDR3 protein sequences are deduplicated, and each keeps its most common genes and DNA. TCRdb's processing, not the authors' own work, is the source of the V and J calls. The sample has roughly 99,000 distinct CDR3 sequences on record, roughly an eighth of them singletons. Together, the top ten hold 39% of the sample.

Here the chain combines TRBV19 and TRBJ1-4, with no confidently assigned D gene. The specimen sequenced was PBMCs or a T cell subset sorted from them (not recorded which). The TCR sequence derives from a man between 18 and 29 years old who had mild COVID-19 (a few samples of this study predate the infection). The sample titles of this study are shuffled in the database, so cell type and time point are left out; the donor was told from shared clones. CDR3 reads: CASNPATGFGEKLFF. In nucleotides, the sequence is TGTGCCAGTAACCCTGCGACGGGATTTGGAGAAAAACTGTTTTTT.